The 30 T cell receptor beta chains below were found in one sample sequenced in a study of radiotherapy plus CTLA-4 blockade in lung cancer (dated 2018 in TCRdb). The library was generated by the immunoSEQ multiplex PCR assay. What TCRdb holds here is the immuneACCESS table cut down to in-frame rearrangements. Part of the clones is not present; checked against another copy, under half of the missing clones reflect an unresolved V gene, and the others are unexplained. The sample data list approximately 50,000 clones, and approximately 84% of these were observed just once. Of the sample, under 7% falls within the top ten clones. The material sequenced was peripheral blood, taken from a patient treated with radiotherapy plus ipilimumab. The source of these receptors is a human donor with non-small cell lung cancer whose response to radiotherapy plus ipilimumab could not be evaluated.

This rearrangement joins TRBV7-8 to TRBJ2-7, with D possibly TRBD2 on 5 matching bases. Trimming removed 0 bases from V and 2 bases from J, with 11 bases in between. This CDR3 is 15 amino acids long. Germline CDR1 SGHVS, CDR2 FQNEAQ. CDR3 in DNA: TGTGCCAGCAGCTTAGCGAGGGCCACAACCTACGAGCAGTACTTC. As protein: CASSLARATTYEQYF.

The V call is TRBV5-1, the J call TRBJ2-3, with 8 bases fitting TRBD1. V was clipped by 5 bases and J by 4 bases; unmatched bases: 24. CDR3 length equals 20 residues. The germline V gene encodes CDR1 SGHRS and CDR2 YFSETQ. CDR3 sequence: CASSLGTGRRVRVLPDTQYF. CDR3 bases: TGCGCCAGCAGTCTGGGGACAGGTAGGAGGGTCCGGGTCCTACCAGATACGCAGTATTTT.

The chain joins TRBV7-9 to TRBJ2-3, with D possibly being TRBD2 (5 bases). Germline V gives CDR1 SEHNR, CDR2 FQNEAQ (reference sequence). Trimming took off 3 bases at V and 2 bases at J, with 12 bases between the two ends. This CDR3 spans 15 amino acids. The CDR3 reads CASSFESGLTDTQYF. The CDR3 DNA is TGTGCCAGCAGCTTTGAAAGCGGTCTCACAGATACGCAGTATTTT.

This clone was recorded once. The rearrangement joins TRBV27 to TRBJ2-1; D is perhaps TRBD2 (6 bases). The germline V gene encodes CDR1 MNHEY and CDR2 SMNVEV (reference sequence). The CDR3 length is 11 residues. The V and J ends lost 5 bases and 10 bases respectively, with 9 bases between them. Here the CDR3 DNA reads TGTGCCAGCAGTGCGGGGCACGAGCAGTTCTTC. Encoded protein: CASSAGHEQFF.

This chain uses TRBV7-2 with TRBJ1-1; TRBD1 aligns across 8 bases. CDR1 is SGHTA and CDR2 is FQGNSA in the germline V gene. Unmatched junction bases numbered 4, after V lost 0 bases and J lost 4 bases. The CDR3 runs 15 residues. The CDR3 region is CASSLATGARTEAFF. The CDR3 DNA follows: TGTGCCAGCAGCTTAGCGACAGGGGCTCGCACTGAAGCTTTCTTT.

This chain uses TRBV4-3 with TRBJ1-1; weak D call: TRBD1 (5 bases). Trimming stripped 1 base from V and 5 bases from J, with 11 bases between. The CDR3 has 14 amino acids. Germline V CDR1 and CDR2: LGHNA, YSLEER. CDR3 residues: CASSQGEGRTEAFF. The DNA for the CDR3 is TGCGCCAGCAGCCAAGGGGAGGGACGTACTGAAGCTTTCTTT.

With regard to this clone: One end of the junction fails to match germline, which may point to a read error. The J gene is TRBJ2-3, the V gene TRBV28; 10 bases are shared with TRBD1. This CDR3 contains 12 residues. From germline, CDR1 is MDHEN and CDR2 SYDVKM. CDR3 residues: CASRSGTGATGF. The DNA for the CDR3 is TGTGCCAGCAGATCCGGGACAGGGGCGACGGGATTT.

The chain employs TRBV18 and TRBJ1-6; 8 bases align to TRBD1. This CDR3 is built from 18 residues. V trimming: 2 bases; J trimming: 10 bases; junction bases outside the gene matches: 16. Germline assignment: CDR1 KGHSH and CDR2 LQKENI. This chain's CDR3 is CASSPTPSRQGMHSPLHF. For the CDR3, the DNA is TGTGCCAGCTCACCAACTCCCAGCCGACAGGGGATGCACTCACCCCTCCACTTT. Together with reference TRBV18 and TRBJ1-6, the CDR3 gives the full variable domain: NAGVMQNPRHLVRRRGQEARLRCSPMKGHSHVYWYRQLPEEGLKFMVYLQKENIIDESGMPKERFSAEFPKEGPSILRIQQVVRGDSAAYFCASSPTPSRQGMHSPLHFGNGTRLTVT.

The chain carries TRBV28 and TRBJ1-2; D not resolved. The CDR3 has 10 residues. Trimming removed 5 bases at V and 4 bases at J, with 2 bases between. Germline-derived CDR1 and CDR2 are MDHEN and SYDVKM. This chain's CDR3 is CASSRYGYTF. Here the CDR3 DNA reads TGTGCCAGCAGTCGCTATGGCTACACCTTC.

The chain carries TRBV2 and TRBJ2-7, with D maybe TRBD1 (6 bases). This CDR3 has 16 amino acids. Per the germline V gene, CDR1 is SNHLY and CDR2 is FYNNEI. V was clipped by 8 bases and J by 0 bases, with 20 bases between them. The chain's CDR3 is CASGDLQGWSSYEQYF. The CDR3 nucleotides are TGTGCCAGCGGGGATTTACAGGGATGGAGCTCCTACGAGCAGTACTTC.

The chain uses TRBV10-3 and TRBJ1-5; unclear D gene. Germline CDR1 ENHRY, CDR2 SYGVKD. V dropped 3 bases and J dropped 3 bases, with 6 bases sitting between them. The CDR3 loop spans 13 amino acids. For the CDR3, the DNA is TGTGCCATCAGTGACGAGGACAATCAGCCCCAGCATTTT. It is translated as CAISDEDNQPQHF.

Only one count was recorded for this clone. V usage is TRBV9 and J usage is TRBJ2-2, with D maybe TRBD1 (5 bases). The germline V and J ends were trimmed by 0 bases and 4 bases, with 13 bases remaining between them. CDR1 is SGDLS and CDR2 is YYNGEE in the germline V gene. The CDR3 totals 16 residues. CDR3 DNA sequence: TGTGCCAGCAGCGTAGGCCCCACAGGCGGCACCGGGGAGCTGTTTTTT. Encoded protein: CASSVGPTGGTGELFF.

This clone came up a few times. The rearrangement uses TRBV11-2 and TRBJ1-2; D is possibly TRBD1 (5 bases). The germline CDR1 and CDR2 sequences are SGHAT and FQNNGV. V was clipped by 6 bases and J by 4 bases, with 12 bases between them. The CDR3 runs 13 residues. CDR3: CASSAGLPYGYTF. In DNA form, the CDR3 reads TGTGCCAGCAGTGCGGGACTGCCCTATGGCTACACCTTC.

The V call is TRBV6-5, the J call TRBJ2-3; no firm D call. Germline assignment: CDR1 MNHEY and CDR2 SVGAGI. This CDR3 is built from 15 residues. The V end was cut by 4 bases, the J end by 1 base, with 12 bases between. This CDR3 is CASSSNSLRTDTQYF. The CDR3 bases are TGTGCCAGCAGTTCCAACTCGTTGCGCACAGATACGCAGTATTTT.

This sequence joins TRBV5-5 and TRBJ2-7, with 7 bases matching TRBD2. The length of the CDR3 is 15 residues. The V gene's germline CDR1 is SGHKS and CDR2 YYEKEE (reference sequence). After removal of 0 bases from V and 3 bases from J, the junction contained 6 bases not matched to a gene. CDR3 nucleotide sequence: TGTGCCAGCAGCTTGGCCAGGTCTAGCGGCTACGAGCAGTACTTC. This codes for CASSLARSSGYEQYF.

V and J are TRBV19 and TRBJ1-2, with D tentatively TRBD1 (5 bases). The ends were cut back, 8 bases at V and 4 bases at J, with 14 bases in the middle. Germline values: CDR1 LNHDA, CDR2 SQIVND (reference sequence). The CDR3 extends over 13 amino acids. The CDR3 DNA sequence: TGTGCCAGTTCACCAACGGGACTCTATGGCTACACCTTC. It translates to CASSPTGLYGYTF.

This sequence joins TRBV19 and TRBJ2-7; the D gene is possibly TRBD1 (6 bases). Germline lookup yields CDR1 LNHDA and CDR2 SQIVND (reference sequence). The length of the CDR3 is 13 residues. V was pared by 1 base and J by 4 bases, with 8 bases between. The CDR3 spells CASSIGTGYEQYF. CDR3 coding DNA: TGTGCCAGTAGTATAGGCACAGGGTACGAGCAGTACTTC.

The chain has TRBV5-1 and TRBJ1-4, with TRBD1 as a possible D gene (5 bases). V was shortened by 4 bases and J by 5 bases, with 12 bases between the two germline ends. The germline V gene encodes CDR1 SGHRS and CDR2 YFSETQ. The CDR3 spans 14 residues. The CDR3 protein is CASSPGGTNEKLFF. The CDR3 nucleotides are TGCGCCAGCAGCCCGGGGGGAACAAATGAAAAACTGTTTTTT.

The chain joins TRBV5-1 to TRBJ2-3; D perhaps matches TRBD2 (5 bases). Germline lookup yields CDR1 SGHRS and CDR2 YFSETQ. The CDR3 totals 14 residues. Trimming pared 5 bases from V and 4 bases from J, leaving 14 bases between. CDR3 sequence reads: CASRWGASSDTQYF. The CDR3 nucleotides are TGCGCCAGCAGGTGGGGAGCCTCGTCAGATACGCAGTATTTT.

The J gene is TRBJ2-3, the V gene TRBV19, with D perhaps TRBD1 (5 bases). The germline CDR1 and CDR2 sequences are LNHDA and SQIVND (reference sequence). The V and J ends lost 0 bases and 1 base respectively, with 11 bases between them. This CDR3 has 16 residues. CDR3 residues: CASSIDPDRGTDTQYF. CDR3 sequence (DNA): TGTGCCAGTAGTATAGATCCTGACAGAGGCACAGATACGCAGTATTTT.

A few counts support this clone. The chain carries TRBV10-2 and TRBJ1-2; D uncertain. Trimming took off 3 bases at V and 2 bases at J, with 7 bases between the two ends. Looked up from germline, CDR1 is WSHSY and CDR2 is SAAADI. The CDR3 has 13 residues. The CDR3 loop reads CASSDSGNYGYTF. As DNA, the CDR3 is TGCGCCAGCAGTGATTCAGGCAACTATGGCTACACCTTC.

CDR3 residues: CASSSLTLSDTQYF. For the CDR3, the DNA is TGTGCCAGCAGTTCCCTAACCCTGTCAGATACGCAGTATTTT. This chain joins TRBV27 and TRBJ2-3; D not resolved. The V end was cut by 4 bases, the J end by 4 bases, with 12 bases between. Per the germline V gene, CDR1 is MNHEY and CDR2 is SMNVEV (reference sequence). This CDR3 is built from 14 residues.

This chain links TRBV15 with TRBJ1-6, with D possibly matching TRBD1 (5 bases). The germline CDR1 and CDR2 sequences are LNHNV and YYDKDF (reference sequence). V was pared by 1 base and J by 5 bases, with 12 bases between. CDR3 length equals 16 residues. The CDR3 here is CATSRGRQTHNSPLHF. CDR3 sequence (DNA): TGTGCCACCAGCAGAGGGCGACAGACCCATAATTCACCCCTCCACTTT.

The chain has TRBV5-4 and TRBJ1-2, with TRBD1 matching 7 bases. Germline CDR1 SGHNT, CDR2 YYREEE (reference sequence). After removal of 2 bases from V and 3 bases from J, the junction contained 4 bases not matched to a gene. The length of the CDR3 is 14 residues. The CDR3 loop is CASSFAGTDYGYTF. CDR3 DNA sequence: TGTGCCAGCAGCTTCGCCGGGACAGACTATGGCTACACCTTC.

The rearrangement joins TRBV9 to TRBJ1-1; no firm D call. Germline V gene data show CDR1 as SGDLS and CDR2 as YYNGEE. V was shortened by 3 bases and J by 2 bases, with 8 bases between the two germline ends. The length of the CDR3 is 13 residues. The CDR3 here is CASSDSYNTEAFF. In nucleotides, the CDR3 is TGTGCCAGCAGCGACTCCTACAACACTGAAGCTTTCTTT.

The gene calls are TRBV7-8 and TRBJ1-4; no clear D. The CDR3 runs to 14 residues. Germline V gives CDR1 SGHVS, CDR2 FQNEAQ. V was clipped by 4 bases and J by 8 bases, with 14 bases between them. The CDR3 DNA follows: TGTGCCAGCAGCTCTCACATAAACGGGGAAAAACTGTTTTTT. It specifies CASSSHINGEKLFF.

The gene calls are TRBV27 and TRBJ2-1, with D possibly matching TRBD2 (5 bases). Germline V gene data show CDR1 as MNHEY and CDR2 as SMNVEV (reference sequence). Trimming removed 3 bases at V and 8 bases at J, with 23 bases between. This CDR3 is 17 amino acids long. Here the CDR3 reads CASSFVPPKAVEDEQFF. For the CDR3, the DNA is TGTGCCAGCAGTTTTGTCCCTCCTAAGGCCGTGGAGGATGAGCAGTTCTTC.

The V and J genes are TRBV18 and TRBJ1-5; D gene unclear. Trimming shortened V by 2 bases and J by 4 bases, and 12 bases separated the two germline ends. Germline V gives CDR1 KGHSH, CDR2 LQKENI. The CDR3 sequence is 15 residues long. CDR3 sequence reads: CASSPGGMGNQPQHF. The CDR3 bases are TGTGCCAGCTCACCAGGAGGGATGGGGAATCAGCCCCAGCATTTT.

The DNA of the CDR3 is TGTGCCAGCAGCTTGGGGGGACCCTTCGGGGGGGGCTACACCTTC. It specifies CASSLGGPFGGGYTF. The chain is built from TRBV5-4 and TRBJ1-2; perhaps TRBD1 as D (5 bases). In germline, CDR1 is SGHNT, CDR2 YYREEE (reference sequence). Trimming cost V 0 bases and J 8 bases, with 17 bases left between them. This CDR3 has 15 amino acids.

The chain recombines TRBV5-1 with TRBJ2-1; 11 nucleotides match TRBD1. Germline values: CDR1 SGHRS, CDR2 YFSETQ. The CDR3 covers 15 residues. V dropped 4 bases and J dropped 7; count of bases not matched to a gene: 7. The CDR3 nucleotides are TGCGCCAGCAGCCCTGGCCGGGACAGGGGGAATGAGCAGTTCTTC. It codes for CASSPGRDRGNEQFF.